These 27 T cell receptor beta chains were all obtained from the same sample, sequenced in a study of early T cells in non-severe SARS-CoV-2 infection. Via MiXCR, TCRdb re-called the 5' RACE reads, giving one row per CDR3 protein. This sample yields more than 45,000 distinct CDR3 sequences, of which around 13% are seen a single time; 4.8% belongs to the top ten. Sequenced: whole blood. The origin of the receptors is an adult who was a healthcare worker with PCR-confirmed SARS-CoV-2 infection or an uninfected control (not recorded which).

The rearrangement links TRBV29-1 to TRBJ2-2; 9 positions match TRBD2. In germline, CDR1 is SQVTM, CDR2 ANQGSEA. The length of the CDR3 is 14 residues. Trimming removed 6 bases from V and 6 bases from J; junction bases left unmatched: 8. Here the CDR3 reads CSVGTSQTAGELFF. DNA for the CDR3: TGCAGCGTGGGGACTAGCCAAACAGCCGGGGAGCTGTTTTTT.

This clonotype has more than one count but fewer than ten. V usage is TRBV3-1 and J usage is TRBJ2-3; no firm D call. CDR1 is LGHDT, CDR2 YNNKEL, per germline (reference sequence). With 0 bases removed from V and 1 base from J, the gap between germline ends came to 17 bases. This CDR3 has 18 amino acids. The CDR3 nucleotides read TGTGCCAGCAGCCAAGACCCGCTGTCGGCGGTGGGCACAGATACGCAGTATTTT. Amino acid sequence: CASSQDPLSAVGTDTQYF.

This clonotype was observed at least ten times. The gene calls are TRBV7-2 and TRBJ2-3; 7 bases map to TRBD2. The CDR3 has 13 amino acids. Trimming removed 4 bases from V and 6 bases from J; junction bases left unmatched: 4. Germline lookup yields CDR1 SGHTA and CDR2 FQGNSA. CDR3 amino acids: CASSSISGDTQYF. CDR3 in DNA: TGTGCCAGCAGCTCAATTAGCGGGGATACGCAGTATTTT.

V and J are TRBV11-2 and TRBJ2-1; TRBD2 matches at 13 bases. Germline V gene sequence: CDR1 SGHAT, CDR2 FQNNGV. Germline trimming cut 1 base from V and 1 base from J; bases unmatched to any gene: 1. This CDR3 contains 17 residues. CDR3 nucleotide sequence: TGTGCCAGCAGCTTAGCGACTAGCGGGGGGTCCTACAATGAGCAGTTCTTC. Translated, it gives CASSLATSGGSYNEQFF.

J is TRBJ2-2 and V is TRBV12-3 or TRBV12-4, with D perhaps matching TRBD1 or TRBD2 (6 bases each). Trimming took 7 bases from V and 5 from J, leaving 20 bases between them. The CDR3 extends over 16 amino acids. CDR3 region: CASTAKGGEGTGELFF. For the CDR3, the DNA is TGTGCCAGCACCGCGAAGGGGGGAGAAGGGACCGGGGAGCTGTTTTTT.

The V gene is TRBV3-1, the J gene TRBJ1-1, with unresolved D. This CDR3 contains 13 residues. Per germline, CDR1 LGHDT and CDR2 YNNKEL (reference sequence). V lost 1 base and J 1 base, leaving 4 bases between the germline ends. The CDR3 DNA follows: TGTGCCAGCAGCCAAGGTTGGAACACTGAAGCTTTCTTT. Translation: CASSQGWNTEAFF.

CDR3 in DNA: TGTGCCAGCAGCTTAGGCTATGCAGGGGGCGGTGAAGCTTTCTTT. This translates into CASSLGYAGGGEAFF. This chain uses TRBV13 with TRBJ1-1; 8 positions match TRBD1. The length of the CDR3 is 15 residues. V shed 0 bases and J 7 bases; nucleotides not matched to a gene: 7. Germline V lookup: CDR1 PRHDT, CDR2 FYEKMQ (reference sequence).

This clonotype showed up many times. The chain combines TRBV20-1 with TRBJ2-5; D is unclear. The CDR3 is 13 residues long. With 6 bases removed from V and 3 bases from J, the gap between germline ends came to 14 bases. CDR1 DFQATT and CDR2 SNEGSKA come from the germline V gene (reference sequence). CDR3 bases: TGCAGTGCCCCGCAGACGTACGAAGAGACCCAGTACTTC. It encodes CSAPQTYEETQYF.

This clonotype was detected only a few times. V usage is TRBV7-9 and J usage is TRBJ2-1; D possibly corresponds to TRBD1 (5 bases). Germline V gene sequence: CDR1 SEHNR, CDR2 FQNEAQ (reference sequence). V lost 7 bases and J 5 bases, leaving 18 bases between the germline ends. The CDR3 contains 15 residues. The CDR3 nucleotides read TGTGCCAGCACCTCGGATGGGCAGGGCGACAATGAGCAGTTCTTC. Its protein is CASTSDGQGDNEQFF.

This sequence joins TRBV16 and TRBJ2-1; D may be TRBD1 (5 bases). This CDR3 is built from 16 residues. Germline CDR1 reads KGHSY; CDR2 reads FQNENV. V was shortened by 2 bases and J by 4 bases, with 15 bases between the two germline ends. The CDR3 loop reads CASSQQGVQGYNEQFF. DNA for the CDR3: TGTGCCAGCAGCCAACAGGGTGTTCAAGGATACAATGAGCAGTTCTTC.

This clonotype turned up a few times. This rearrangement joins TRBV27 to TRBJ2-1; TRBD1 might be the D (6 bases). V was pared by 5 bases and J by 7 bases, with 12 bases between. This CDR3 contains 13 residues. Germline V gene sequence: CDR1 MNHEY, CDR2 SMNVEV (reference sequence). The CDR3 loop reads CASSITGPNEQFF. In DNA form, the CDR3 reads TGTGCCAGCAGTATAACAGGGCCAAATGAGCAGTTCTTC.

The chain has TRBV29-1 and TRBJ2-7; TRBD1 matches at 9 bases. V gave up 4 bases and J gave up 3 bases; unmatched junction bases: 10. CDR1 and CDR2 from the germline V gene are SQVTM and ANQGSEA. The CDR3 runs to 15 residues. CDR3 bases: TGCAGCGTTGTCAAGCTAAGGGACAGGGACTACGAGCAGTACTTC. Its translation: CSVVKLRDRDYEQYF.

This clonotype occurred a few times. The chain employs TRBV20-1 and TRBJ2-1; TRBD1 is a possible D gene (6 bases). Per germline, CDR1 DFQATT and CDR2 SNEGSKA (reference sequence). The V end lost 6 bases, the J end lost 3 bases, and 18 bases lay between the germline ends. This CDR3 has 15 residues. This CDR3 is CSARTGTPDYNEQFF. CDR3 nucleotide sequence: TGCAGTGCGAGGACCGGGACACCGGACTACAATGAGCAGTTCTTC.

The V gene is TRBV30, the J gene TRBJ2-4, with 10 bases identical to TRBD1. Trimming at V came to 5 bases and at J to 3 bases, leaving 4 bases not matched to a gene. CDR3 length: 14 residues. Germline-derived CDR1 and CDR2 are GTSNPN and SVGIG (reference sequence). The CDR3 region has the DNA TGTGCCTGGTCGACAGGGGGCGGCAAAAACATTCAGTACTTC. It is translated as CAWSTGGGKNIQYF.

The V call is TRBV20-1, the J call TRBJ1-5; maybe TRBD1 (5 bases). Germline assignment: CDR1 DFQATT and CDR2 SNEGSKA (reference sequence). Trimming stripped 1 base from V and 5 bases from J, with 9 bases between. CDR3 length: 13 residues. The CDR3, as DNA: TGCAGTGCTAGAGGACAGCTTCATCAGCCCCAGCATTTT. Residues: CSARGQLHQPQHF.

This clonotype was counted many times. The CDR3: CSAGPSGTAKNIQYF. In DNA form, the CDR3 reads TGCAGTGCAGGTCCTAGCGGGACTGCCAAAAACATTCAGTACTTC. This rearrangement joins TRBV20-1 to TRBJ2-4; 9 bases agree with TRBD2. Germline V gene sequence: CDR1 DFQATT, CDR2 SNEGSKA (reference sequence). The CDR3 runs 15 residues. J gave up 1 base and V 6 bases, and 7 bases lay outside the gene matches.

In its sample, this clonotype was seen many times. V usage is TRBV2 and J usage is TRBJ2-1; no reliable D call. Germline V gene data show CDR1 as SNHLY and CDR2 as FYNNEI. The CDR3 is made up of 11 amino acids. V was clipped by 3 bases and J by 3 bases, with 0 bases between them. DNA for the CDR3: TGTGCCAGCAGTGACTACAATGAGCAGTTCTTC. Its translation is CASSDYNEQFF.

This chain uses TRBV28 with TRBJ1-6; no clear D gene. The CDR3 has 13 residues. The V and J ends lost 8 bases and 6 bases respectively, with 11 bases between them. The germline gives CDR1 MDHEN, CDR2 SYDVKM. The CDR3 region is CASLARLNSPLHF. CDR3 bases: TGTGCCAGCCTGGCCAGGCTTAATTCACCCCTCCACTTT.

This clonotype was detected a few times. CDR3 bases: TGTGCCAGTGGGACAGGAGCACAGCCCCAGCATTTT. This encodes CASGTGAQPQHF. The chain has TRBV19 and TRBJ1-5; TRBD1 aligns across 8 bases. Trimming removed 8 bases from V and 7 bases from J; junction bases left unmatched: 4. This CDR3 spans 12 amino acids. Germline CDR1 is LNHDA and CDR2 is SQIVND (reference sequence). Using reference TRBV19 and TRBJ1-5 for the parts outside the CDR3, the full variable domain is DGGITQSPKYLFRKEGQNVTLSCEQNLNHDAMYWYRQDPGQGLRLIYYSQIVNDFQKGDIAEGYSVSREKKESFPLTVTSAQKNPTAFYLCASGTGAQPQHFGDGTRLSIL.

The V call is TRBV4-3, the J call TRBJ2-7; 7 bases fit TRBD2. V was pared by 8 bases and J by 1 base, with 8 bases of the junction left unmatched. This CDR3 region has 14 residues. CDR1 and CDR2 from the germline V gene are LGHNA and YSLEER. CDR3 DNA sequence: TGCGCCAGCCCCGTTTGGGGGGGATCCTACGAGCAGTACTTC. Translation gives CASPVWGGSYEQYF.

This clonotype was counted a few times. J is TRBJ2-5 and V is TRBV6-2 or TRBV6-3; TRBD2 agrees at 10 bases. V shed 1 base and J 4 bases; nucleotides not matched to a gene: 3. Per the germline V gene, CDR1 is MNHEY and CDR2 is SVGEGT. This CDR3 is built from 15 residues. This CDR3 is CASSYWTSGVETQYF. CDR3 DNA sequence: TGTGCCAGCAGTTACTGGACTAGCGGCGTAGAGACCCAGTACTTC.

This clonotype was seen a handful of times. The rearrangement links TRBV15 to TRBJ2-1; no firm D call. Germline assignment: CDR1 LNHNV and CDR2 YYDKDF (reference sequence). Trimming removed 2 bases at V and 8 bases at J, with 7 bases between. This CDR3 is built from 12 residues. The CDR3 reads CATSRTKDEQFF. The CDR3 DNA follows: TGTGCCACCAGCAGAACCAAGGATGAGCAGTTCTTC. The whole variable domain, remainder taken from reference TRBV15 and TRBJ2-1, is DAMVIQNPRYQVTQFGKPVTLSCSQTLNHNVMYWYQQKSSQAPKLLFHYYDKDFNNEADTPDNFQSRRPNTSFCFLDIRSPGLGDTAMYLCATSRTKDEQFFGPGTRLTVL.

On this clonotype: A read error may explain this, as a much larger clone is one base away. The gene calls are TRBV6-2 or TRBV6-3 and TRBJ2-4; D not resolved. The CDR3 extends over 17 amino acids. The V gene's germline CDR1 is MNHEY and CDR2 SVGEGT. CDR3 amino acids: CASSYSRASFARNIQYF. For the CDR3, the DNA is TGTGCCAGCAGTTACTCTCGGGCCTCCTTCGCCAGAAACATTCAGTACTTC.

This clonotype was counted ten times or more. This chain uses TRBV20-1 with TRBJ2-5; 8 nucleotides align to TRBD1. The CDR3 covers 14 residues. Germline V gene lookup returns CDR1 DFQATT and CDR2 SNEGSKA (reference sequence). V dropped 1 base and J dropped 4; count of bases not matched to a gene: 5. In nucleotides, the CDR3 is TGCAGTGCTAGAGGCGGGGACAGGTTAGAGACCCAGTACTTC. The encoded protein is CSARGGDRLETQYF.

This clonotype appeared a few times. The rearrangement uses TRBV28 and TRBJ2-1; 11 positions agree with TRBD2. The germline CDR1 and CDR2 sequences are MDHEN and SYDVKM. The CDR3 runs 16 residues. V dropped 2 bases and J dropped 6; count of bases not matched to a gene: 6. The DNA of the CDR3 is TGTGCCAGCAGTTTACGTAGCGGGAGGGCCTCCAATGAGCAGTTCTTC. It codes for CASSLRSGRASNEQFF.

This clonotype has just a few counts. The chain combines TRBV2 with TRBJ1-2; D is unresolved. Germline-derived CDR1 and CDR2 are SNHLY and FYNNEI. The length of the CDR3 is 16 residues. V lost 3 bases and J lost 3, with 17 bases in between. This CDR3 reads CASSDGSIGAYYGYTF. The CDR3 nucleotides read TGTGCCAGCAGTGATGGATCCATCGGAGCTTACTATGGCTACACCTTC.

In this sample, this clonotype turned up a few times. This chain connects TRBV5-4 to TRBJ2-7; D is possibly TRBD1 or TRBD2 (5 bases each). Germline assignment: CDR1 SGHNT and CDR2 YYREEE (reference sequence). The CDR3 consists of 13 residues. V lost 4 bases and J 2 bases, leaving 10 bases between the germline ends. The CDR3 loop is CASSQGRAYEQYF. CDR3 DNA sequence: TGTGCCAGCAGCCAGGGACGAGCCTACGAGCAGTACTTC. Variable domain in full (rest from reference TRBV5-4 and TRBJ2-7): ETGVTQSPTHLIKTRGQQVTLRCSSQSGHNTVSWYQQALGQGPQFIFQYYREEENGRGNFPPRFSGLQFPNYSSELNVNALELDDSALYLCASSQGRAYEQYFGPGTRLTVT.